This T cell receptor (beta chain) was sequenced during a study of shared T cell receptors in the human thymus. The germline V gene encodes CDR1 MGHRA and CDR2 YSYEKL. Trimming shortened V by 3 bases and J by 5 bases, and 5 bases separated the two germline ends. The CDR3 is made up of 12 amino acids. Clones were sequenced by immunoSEQ multiplex PCR, and TCRdb holds only the in-frame ones, with some missing. The sample includes roughly 550,000 clones, 78% of them seen just once. The same data also went into a second study, on human thymus T cells. This second study says: Resections that were taken during corrective heart surgery supplied the thymus tissue.

Source material: thymocytes. This chain uses TRBV4-1 with TRBJ2-1; D unclear. This sequence was found in a boy younger than two with a congenital heart defect. CDR3 bases: TGCGCCAGCAGCCATGCGGACAATGAGCAGTTCTTC. Translated, it gives CASSHADNEQFF.